The source of this TCR beta chain is a study of blood T cell repertoires in COVID-19. CDR3 length equals 17 residues. The germline V gene encodes CDR1 MGHRA and CDR2 YSYEKL. The V and J ends lost 3 bases and 5 bases respectively, with 21 bases between them. Using immunoSEQ multiplex PCR, the repertoire was profiled, and TCRdb retains in-frame clones only, with some absent. In the table there are nearly 300,000 clones, roughly 86% of which are singletons. The sequencing input was PBMCs or T cells enriched from blood (not recorded which). The origin of this receptor is a woman in her fifties or sixties who had been exposed to COVID-19. The chain is built from TRBV4-1 and TRBJ2-3, with D possibly matching TRBD2 (7 bases). CDR3 loop: CASSHRGLGGHKDTQYF. The CDR3 DNA is TGCGCCAGCAGCCACCGAGGACTAGGGGGGCACAAAGATACGCAGTATTTT.